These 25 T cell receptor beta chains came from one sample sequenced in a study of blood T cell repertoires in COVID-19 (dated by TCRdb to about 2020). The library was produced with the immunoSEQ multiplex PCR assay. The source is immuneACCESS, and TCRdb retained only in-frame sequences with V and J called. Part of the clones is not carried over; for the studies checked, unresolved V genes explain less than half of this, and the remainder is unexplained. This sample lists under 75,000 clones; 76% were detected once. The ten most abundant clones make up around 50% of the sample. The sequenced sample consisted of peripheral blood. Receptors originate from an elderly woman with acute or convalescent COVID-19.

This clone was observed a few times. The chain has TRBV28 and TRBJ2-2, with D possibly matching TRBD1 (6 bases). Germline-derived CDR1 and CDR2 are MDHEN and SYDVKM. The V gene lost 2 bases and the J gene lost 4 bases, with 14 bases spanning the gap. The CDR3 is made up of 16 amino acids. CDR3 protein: CASSLPTTGSTGELFF. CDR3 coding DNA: TGTGCCAGCAGTTTACCGACGACAGGAAGCACCGGGGAGCTGTTTTTT. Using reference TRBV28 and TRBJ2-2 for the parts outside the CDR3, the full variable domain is DVKVTQSSRYLVKRTGEKVFLECVQDMDHENMFWYRQDPGLGLRLIYFSYDVKMKEKGDIPEGYSVSREKKERFSLILESASTNQTSMYLCASSLPTTGSTGELFFGEGSRLTVL.

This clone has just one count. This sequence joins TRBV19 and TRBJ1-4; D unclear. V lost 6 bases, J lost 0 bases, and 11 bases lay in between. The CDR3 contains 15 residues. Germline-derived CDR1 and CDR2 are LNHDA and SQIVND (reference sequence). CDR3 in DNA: TGTGCCAGTAGCTGGCGGGGAGCAACTAATGAAAAACTGTTTTTT. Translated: CASSWRGATNEKLFF. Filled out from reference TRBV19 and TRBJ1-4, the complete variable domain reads DGGITQSPKYLFRKEGQNVTLSCEQNLNHDAMYWYRQDPGQGLRLIYYSQIVNDFQKGDIAEGYSVSREKKESFPLTVTSAQKNPTAFYLCASSWRGATNEKLFFGSGTQLSVL.

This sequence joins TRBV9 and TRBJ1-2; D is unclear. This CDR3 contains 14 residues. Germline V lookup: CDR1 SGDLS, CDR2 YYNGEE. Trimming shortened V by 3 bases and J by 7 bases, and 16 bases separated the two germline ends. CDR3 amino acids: CASSALERALGYTF. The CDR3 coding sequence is TGTGCCAGCAGCGCCCTAGAGCGGGCTCTTGGCTACACCTTC.

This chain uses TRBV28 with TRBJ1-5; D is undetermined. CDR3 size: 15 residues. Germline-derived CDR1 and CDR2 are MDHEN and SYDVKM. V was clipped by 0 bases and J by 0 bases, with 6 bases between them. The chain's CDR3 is CASSLWADSNQPQHF. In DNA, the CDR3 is TGTGCCAGCAGTTTATGGGCAGATAGCAATCAGCCCCAGCATTTT.

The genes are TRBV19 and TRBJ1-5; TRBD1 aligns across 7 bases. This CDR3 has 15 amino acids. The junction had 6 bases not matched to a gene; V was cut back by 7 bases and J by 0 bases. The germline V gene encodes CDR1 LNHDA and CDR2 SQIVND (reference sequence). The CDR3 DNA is TGTGCCAGTAATCAGGGGGGAGCTAGCAATCAGCCCCAGCATTTT. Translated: CASNQGGASNQPQHF. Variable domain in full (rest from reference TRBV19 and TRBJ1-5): DGGITQSPKYLFRKEGQNVTLSCEQNLNHDAMYWYRQDPGQGLRLIYYSQIVNDFQKGDIAEGYSVSREKKESFPLTVTSAQKNPTAFYLCASNQGGASNQPQHFGDGTRLSIL.

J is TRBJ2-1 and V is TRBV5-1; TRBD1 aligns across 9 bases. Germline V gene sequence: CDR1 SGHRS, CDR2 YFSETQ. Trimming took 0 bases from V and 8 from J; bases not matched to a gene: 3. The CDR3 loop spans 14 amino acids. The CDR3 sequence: CASSLGQGVDEQFF. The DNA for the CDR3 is TGCGCCAGCAGCTTGGGACAGGGGGTCGATGAGCAGTTCTTC.

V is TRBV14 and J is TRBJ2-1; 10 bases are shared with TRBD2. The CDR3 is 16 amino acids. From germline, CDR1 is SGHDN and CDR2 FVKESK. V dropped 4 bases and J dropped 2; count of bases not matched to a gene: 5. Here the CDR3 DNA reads TGTGCCAGCAGCCCAAGACTAGCGGGTACCTACAATGAGCAGTTCTTC. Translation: CASSPRLAGTYNEQFF.

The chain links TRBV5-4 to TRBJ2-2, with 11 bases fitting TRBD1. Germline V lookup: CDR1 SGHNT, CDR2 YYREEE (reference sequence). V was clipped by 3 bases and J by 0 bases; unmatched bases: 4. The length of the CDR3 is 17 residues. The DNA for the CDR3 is TGTGCCAGCAGCTCAGGACAGGGGGCAGCGAACACCGGGGAGCTGTTTTTT. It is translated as CASSSGQGAANTGELFF.

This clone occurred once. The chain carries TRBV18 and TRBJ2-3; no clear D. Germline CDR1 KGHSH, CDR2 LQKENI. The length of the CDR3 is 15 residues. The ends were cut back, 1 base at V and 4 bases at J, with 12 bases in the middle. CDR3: CASSPQEEAADTQYF. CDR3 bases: TGTGCCAGCTCACCACAGGAAGAGGCGGCAGATACGCAGTATTTT.

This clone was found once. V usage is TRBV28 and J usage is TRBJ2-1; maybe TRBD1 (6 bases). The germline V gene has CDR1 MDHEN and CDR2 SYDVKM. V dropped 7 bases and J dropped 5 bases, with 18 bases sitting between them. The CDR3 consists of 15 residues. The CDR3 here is CASISLGSGDNEQFF. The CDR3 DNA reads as TGTGCCAGCATCTCCCTGGGATCAGGGGACAATGAGCAGTTCTTC.

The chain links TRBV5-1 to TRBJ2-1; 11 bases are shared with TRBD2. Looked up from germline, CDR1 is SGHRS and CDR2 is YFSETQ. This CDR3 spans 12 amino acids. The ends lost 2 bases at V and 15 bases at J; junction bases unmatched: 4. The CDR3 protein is CASSFTSGSPFF. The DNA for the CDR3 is TGCGCCAGCAGCTTCACTAGCGGGAGCCCGTTCTTC.

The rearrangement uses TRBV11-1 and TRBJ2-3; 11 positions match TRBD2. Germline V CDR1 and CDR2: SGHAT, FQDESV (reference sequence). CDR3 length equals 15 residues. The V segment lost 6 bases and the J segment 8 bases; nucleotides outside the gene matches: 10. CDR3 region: CASSVAGGHRFTQYF. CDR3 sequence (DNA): TGTGCCAGCAGTGTAGCGGGAGGGCACAGATTTACGCAGTATTTT.

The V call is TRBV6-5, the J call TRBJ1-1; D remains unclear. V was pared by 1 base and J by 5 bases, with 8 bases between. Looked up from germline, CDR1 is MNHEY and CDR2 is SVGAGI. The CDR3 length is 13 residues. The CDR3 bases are TGTGCCAGCAGTTACTGGGAGGAGACTGAAGCTTTCTTT. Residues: CASSYWEETEAFF.

CDR3 in DNA: TGTGCCAGCAGCCAAGAGGGTCAGGGTTACTCTGGAAACACCATATATTTT. Translated: CASSQEGQGYSGNTIYF. V and J are TRBV4-2 and TRBJ1-3; D may be TRBD1 (5 bases). Germline-derived CDR1 and CDR2 are LGHNA and YNFKEQ. V lost 0 bases to trimming and J lost 0 bases, with 12 bases between them. The CDR3 has 17 residues.

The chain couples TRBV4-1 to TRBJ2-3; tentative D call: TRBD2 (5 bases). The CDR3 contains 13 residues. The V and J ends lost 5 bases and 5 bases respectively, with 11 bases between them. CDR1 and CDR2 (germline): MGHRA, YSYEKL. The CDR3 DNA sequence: TGCGCCAGCAGCTCCCTGGAGGAAGATACGCAGTATTTT. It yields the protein CASSSLEEDTQYF.

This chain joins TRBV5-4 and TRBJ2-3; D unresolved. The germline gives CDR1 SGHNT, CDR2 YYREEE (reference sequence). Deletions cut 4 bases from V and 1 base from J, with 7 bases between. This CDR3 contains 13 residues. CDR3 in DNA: TGTGCCAGCAGCCATCGAGGCACAGATACGCAGTATTTT. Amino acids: CASSHRGTDTQYF.

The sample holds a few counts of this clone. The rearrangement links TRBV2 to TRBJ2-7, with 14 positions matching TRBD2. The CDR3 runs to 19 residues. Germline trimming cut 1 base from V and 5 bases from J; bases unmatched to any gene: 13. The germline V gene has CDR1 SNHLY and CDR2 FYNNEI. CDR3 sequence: CASSEGVGTSGRVVDEQYF. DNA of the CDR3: TGTGCCAGCAGTGAAGGCGTCGGGACTAGCGGGAGAGTAGTCGACGAGCAGTACTTC.

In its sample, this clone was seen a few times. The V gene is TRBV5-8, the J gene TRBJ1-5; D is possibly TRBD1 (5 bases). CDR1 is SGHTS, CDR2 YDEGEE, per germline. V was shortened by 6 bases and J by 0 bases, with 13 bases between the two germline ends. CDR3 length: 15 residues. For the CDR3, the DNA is TGTGCCAGCACCACGGGGGTTCATAGCAATCAGCCCCAGCATTTT. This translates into CASTTGVHSNQPQHF. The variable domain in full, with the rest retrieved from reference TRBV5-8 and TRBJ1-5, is EAGVTQSPTHLIKTRGQQATLRCSPISGHTSVYWYQQALGLGLQFLLWYDEGEERNRGNFPPRFSGRQFPNYSSELNVNALELEDSALYLCASTTGVHSNQPQHFGDGTRLSIL.

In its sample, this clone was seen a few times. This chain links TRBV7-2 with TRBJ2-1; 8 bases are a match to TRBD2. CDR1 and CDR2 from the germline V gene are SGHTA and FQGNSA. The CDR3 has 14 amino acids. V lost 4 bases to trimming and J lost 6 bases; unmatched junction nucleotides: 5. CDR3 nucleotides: TGTGCCAGCAGCTCATCACTAGCGGTCAATGAGCAGTTCTTC. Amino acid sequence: CASSSSLAVNEQFF.

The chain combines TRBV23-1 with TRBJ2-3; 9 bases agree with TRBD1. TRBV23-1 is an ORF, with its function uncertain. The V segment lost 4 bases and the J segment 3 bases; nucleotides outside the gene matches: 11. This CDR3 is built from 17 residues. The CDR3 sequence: CASSLPQGAGATDTQYF. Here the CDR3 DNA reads TGCGCCAGCAGTCTCCCACAGGGGGCCGGGGCTACAGATACGCAGTATTTT.

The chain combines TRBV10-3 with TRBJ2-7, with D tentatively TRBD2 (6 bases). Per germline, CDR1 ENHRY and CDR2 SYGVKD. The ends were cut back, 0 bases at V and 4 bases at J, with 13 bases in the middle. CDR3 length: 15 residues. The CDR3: CAISESGLLGYEQYF. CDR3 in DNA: TGTGCCATCAGTGAGTCGGGACTCCTAGGGTACGAGCAGTACTTC.

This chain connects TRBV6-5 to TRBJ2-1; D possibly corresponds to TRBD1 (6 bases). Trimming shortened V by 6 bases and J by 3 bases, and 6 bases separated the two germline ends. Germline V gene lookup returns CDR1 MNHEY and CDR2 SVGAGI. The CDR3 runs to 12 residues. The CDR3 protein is CASRDSYNEQFF. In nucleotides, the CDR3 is TGTGCCAGCAGGGACAGCTACAATGAGCAGTTCTTC.

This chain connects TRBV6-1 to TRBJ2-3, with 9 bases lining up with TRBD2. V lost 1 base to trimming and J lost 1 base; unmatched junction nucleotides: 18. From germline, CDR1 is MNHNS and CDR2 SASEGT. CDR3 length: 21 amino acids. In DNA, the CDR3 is TGTGCCAGCAGTGAAGTTAATAGGGCGGGAGGGGGCCATCGGGGCACAGATACGCAGTATTTT. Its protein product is CASSEVNRAGGGHRGTDTQYF.

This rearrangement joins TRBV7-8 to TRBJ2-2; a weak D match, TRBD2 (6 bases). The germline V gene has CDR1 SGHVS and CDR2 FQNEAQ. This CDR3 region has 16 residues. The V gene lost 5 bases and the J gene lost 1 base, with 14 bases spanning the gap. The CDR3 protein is CASSQSGLLNTGELFF. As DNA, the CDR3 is TGTGCCAGCAGCCAAAGTGGACTATTGAACACCGGGGAGCTGTTTTTT.

CDR3 sequence reads: CASRPWTVPSLHEQYF. The CDR3 bases are TGTGCCAGTAGACCTTGGACAGTACCAAGTCTCCACGAGCAGTACTTC. The chain couples TRBV28 to TRBJ2-7, with D possibly being TRBD1 (6 bases). Germline CDR1 is MDHEN and CDR2 is SYDVKM. V lost 9 bases and J lost 5, with 26 bases in between. This CDR3 spans 16 amino acids.